This T cell receptor beta chain comes out of a study of blood T cells in healthy people across ages. Study conclusions and caveats: A greater number of naive CD4+ cells and higher diversity distinguished long-lived donors from aged donors.

Together with a sample-barcoded 5' primer, a J-beta primer mix was included in a second PCR lasting roughly 6 to 12 cycles. Unique molecular identifiers of 12 random nucleotides labeled each cDNA. MiXCR was run by TCRdb on the 5' RACE reads, yielding one entry per CDR3 protein. The profile shows under 2,000,000 distinct CDR3 sequences, around half of them singletons. Details on this clonotype: What it recognizes is unknown.

Specimen: blood. This TCR came from a woman aged 35 to 49 in good health.

CDR3 sequence reads: CASSEPRGPLHF. The DNA for the CDR3 is TGTGCCAGCAGTGAACCCCGAGGGCCTCTCCACTTT. The gene calls are TRBV6-1 and TRBJ1-6, with D unclear. This CDR3 spans 12 amino acids. The germline V and J ends were trimmed by 2 bases and 16 bases, with 12 bases remaining between them. Looked up from germline, CDR1 is MNHNS and CDR2 is SASEGT.